Sequencing of this TCR beta chain was carried out in a study of T cells in localized non-small cell lung cancer. Whole-study results and caveats: For the top 100 tumor clones, a median roughly 56 also appeared in adjacent lung.

Profiled with immunoSEQ multiplex PCR; TCRdb holds only in-frame clones, not every one. This table holds fewer than 2,500 clones, approximately 24% found once. Details on this clone: Its antigen is currently unknown.

Trimming cost V 2 bases and J 1 base, with 8 bases left between them. Germline-derived CDR1 and CDR2 are SGHNT and YENEEA. The CDR3 runs to 14 residues. The sequenced sample was normal lung tissue next to the tumor, obtained before any cancer treatment. The clonotype was recovered from a male donor older than 55 with stage I squamous cell lung carcinoma. This rearrangement joins TRBV11-3 to TRBJ1-1, with D tentatively TRBD1 (5 bases). The CDR3 region has the DNA TGTGCCAGCAGCTTAATCGGACAGAACACTGAAGCTTTCTTT. It translates to CASSLIGQNTEAFF.